This T cell receptor beta chain was identified during a study of shared clonotypes between healthy human individuals. Notes on this clone: Its matching antigen is unknown.

Across several immunoSEQ plates, the genomic DNA of each subset was split evenly. Sequenced by immunoSEQ multiplex PCR; TCRdb stores in-frame clones only, minus some. The sample shows under 2,500,000 clones, 95% of them seen only once. CDR3 length: 15 residues. Per the germline V gene, CDR1 is SNHLY and CDR2 is FYNNEI. Trimming removed 7 bases from V and 0 bases from J; junction bases left unmatched: 8. The study, taken as a whole, reports: Estimated richness values were generally larger in naive subsets than in memory subsets.

This clonotype was sampled from a man between 18 and 35 years old in good health. The specimen was naive CD4+ T cells sorted from blood. As to subset: CD45RA+ positively selected. The V gene is TRBV2, the J gene TRBJ1-2; 7 bases are a match to TRBD1. The CDR3 DNA sequence: TGTGCCAGCACCCCATCAGGGACAGCTAACTATGGCTACACCTTC. As protein: CASTPSGTANYGYTF.